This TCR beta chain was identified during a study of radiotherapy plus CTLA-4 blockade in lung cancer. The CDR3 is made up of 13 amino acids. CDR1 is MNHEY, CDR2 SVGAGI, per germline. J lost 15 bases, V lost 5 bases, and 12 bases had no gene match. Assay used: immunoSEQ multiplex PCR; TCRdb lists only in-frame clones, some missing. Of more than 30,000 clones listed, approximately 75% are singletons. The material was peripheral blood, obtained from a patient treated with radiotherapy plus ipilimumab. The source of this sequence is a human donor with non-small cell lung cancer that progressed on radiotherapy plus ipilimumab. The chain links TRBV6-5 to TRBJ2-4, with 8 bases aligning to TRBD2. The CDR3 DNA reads TGTGCCAGCAGTCGGGCCGGGACTAGAGTTACGTACTTC. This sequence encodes CASSRAGTRVTYF.